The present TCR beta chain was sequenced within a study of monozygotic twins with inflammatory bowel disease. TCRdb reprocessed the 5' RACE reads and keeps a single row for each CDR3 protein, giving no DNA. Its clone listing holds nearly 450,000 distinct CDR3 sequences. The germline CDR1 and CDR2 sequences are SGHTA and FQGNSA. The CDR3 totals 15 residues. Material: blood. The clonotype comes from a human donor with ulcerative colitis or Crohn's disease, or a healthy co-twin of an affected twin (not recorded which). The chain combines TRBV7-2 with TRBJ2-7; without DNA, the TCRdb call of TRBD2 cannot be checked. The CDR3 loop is CASSLGRAARSEQYF.